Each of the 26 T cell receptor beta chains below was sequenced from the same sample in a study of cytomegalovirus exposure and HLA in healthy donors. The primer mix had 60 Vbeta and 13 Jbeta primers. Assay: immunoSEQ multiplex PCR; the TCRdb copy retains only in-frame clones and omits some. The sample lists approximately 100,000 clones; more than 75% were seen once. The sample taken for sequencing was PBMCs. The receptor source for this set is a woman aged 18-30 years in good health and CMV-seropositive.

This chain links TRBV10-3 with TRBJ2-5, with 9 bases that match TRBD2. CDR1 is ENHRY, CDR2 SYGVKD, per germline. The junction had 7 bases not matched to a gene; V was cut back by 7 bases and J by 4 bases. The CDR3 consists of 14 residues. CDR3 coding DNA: TGTGCCATCAAGAATAGCGGGGGTGGAGAGACCCAGTACTTC. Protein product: CAIKNSGGGETQYF.

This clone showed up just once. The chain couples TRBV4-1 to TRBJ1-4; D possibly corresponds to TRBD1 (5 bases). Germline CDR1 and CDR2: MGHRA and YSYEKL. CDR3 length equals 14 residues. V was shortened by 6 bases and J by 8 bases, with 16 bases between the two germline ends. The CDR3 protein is CASRLQGGGEKLFF. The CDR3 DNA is TGCGCCAGCAGACTTCAGGGCGGGGGGGAAAAACTGTTTTTT.

DNA for the CDR3: TGTGCCAGCAGTTTATTGGGGGCGCATCTCCCCGGGGAGCTGTTTTTT. Translating gives CASSLLGAHLPGELFF. The J gene is TRBJ2-2, the V gene TRBV27; D might be TRBD1 (6 bases). Germline V CDR1 and CDR2: MNHEY, SMNVEV (reference sequence). This CDR3 contains 16 residues. Trimming shortened V by 1 base and J by 6 bases, and 15 bases separated the two germline ends.

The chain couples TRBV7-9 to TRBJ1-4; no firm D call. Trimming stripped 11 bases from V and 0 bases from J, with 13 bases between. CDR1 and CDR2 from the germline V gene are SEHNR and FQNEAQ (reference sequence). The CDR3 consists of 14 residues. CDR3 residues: CASSLLSTNEKLFF. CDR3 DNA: TGTGCCTCCTCCCTACTCTCAACTAATGAAAAACTGTTTTTT.

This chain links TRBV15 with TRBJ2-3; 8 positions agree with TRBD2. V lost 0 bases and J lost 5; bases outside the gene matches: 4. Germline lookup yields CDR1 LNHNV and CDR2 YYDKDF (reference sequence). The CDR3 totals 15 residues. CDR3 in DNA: TGTGCCACCAGCAGAGATCCGCTAGCGGGAGATACGCAGTATTTT. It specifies CATSRDPLAGDTQYF.

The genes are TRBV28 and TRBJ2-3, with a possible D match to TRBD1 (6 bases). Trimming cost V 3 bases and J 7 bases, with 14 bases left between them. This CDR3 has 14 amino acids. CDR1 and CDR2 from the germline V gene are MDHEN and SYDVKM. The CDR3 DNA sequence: TGTGCCAGCAGTTTCGACAGGAACCTAAATACGCAGTATTTT. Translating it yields CASSFDRNLNTQYF.

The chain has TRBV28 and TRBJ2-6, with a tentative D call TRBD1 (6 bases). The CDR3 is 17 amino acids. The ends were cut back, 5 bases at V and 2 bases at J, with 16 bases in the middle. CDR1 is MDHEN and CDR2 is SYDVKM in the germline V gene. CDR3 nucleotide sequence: TGTGCCAGCAGTCGACAGGCATGGTCCCCTGGGGCCAACGTCCTGACTTTC. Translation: CASSRQAWSPGANVLTF.

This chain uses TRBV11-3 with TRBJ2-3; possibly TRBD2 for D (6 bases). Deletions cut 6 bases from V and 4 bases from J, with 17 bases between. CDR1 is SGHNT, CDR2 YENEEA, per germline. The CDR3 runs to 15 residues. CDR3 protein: CASSLTGSSADTQYF. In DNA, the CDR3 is TGTGCCAGCAGTTTAACCGGGAGTAGTGCAGATACGCAGTATTTT.

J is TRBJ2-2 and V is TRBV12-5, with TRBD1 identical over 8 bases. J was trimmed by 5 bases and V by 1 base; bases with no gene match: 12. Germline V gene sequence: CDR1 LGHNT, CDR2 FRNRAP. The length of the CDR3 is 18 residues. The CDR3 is CASGLASDRAEWTGELFF. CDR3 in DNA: TGTGCTAGTGGTTTGGCCTCGGACAGGGCGGAATGGACCGGGGAGCTGTTTTTT.

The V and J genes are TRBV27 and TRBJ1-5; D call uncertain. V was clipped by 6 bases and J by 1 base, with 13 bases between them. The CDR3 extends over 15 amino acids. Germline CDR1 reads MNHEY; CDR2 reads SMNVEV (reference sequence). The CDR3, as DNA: TGTGCCAGCAGCCCACGGACGGGAAGCAATCAGCCCCAGCATTTT. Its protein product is CASSPRTGSNQPQHF.

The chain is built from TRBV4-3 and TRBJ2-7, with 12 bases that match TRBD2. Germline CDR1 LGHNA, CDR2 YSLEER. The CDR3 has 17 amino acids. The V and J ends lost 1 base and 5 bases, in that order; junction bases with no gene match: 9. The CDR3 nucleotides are TGCGCCAGCAGCCAAGGGACTCTAGCGGGAGGGCCCCACGAGCAGTACTTC. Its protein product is CASSQGTLAGGPHEQYF.

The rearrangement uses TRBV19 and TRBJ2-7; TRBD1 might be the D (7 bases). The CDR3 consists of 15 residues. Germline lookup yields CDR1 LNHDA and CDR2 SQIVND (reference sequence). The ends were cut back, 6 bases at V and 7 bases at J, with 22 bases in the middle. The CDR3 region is CASRRAGQSTSEQYF. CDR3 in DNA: TGTGCCAGTAGGAGGGCGGGACAGTCTACGAGTGAGCAGTACTTC. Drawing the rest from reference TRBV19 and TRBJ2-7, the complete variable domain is DGGITQSPKYLFRKEGQNVTLSCEQNLNHDAMYWYRQDPGQGLRLIYYSQIVNDFQKGDIAEGYSVSREKKESFPLTVTSAQKNPTAFYLCASRRAGQSTSEQYFGPGTRLTVT.

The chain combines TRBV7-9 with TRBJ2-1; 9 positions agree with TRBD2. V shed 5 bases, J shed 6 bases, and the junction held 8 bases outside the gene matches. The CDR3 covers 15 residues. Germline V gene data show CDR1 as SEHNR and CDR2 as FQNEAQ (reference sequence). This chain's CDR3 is CASSPPLRGGNEQFF. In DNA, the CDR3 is TGTGCCAGCAGCCCTCCCCTGCGGGGGGGCAATGAGCAGTTCTTC.

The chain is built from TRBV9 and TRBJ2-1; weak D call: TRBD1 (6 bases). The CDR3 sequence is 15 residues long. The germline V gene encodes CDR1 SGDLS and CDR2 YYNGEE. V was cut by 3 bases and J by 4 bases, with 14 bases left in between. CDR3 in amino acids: CASSAAGTRYNEQFF. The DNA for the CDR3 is TGTGCCAGCAGCGCCGCCGGGACACGTTACAATGAGCAGTTCTTC.

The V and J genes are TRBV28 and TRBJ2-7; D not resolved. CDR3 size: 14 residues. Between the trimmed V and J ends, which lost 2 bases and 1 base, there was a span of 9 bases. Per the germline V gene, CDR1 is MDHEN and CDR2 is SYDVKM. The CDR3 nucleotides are TGTGCCAGCAGTTTACTCGCGGATTCCTACGAGCAGTACTTC. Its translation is CASSLLADSYEQYF.

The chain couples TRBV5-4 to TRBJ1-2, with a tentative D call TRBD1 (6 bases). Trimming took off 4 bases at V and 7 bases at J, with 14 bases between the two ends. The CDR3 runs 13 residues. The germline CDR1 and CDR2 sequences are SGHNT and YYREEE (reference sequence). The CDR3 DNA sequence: TGTGCCAGCAGCCTCTACGGGACACCTGGCTACACCTTC. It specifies CASSLYGTPGYTF.

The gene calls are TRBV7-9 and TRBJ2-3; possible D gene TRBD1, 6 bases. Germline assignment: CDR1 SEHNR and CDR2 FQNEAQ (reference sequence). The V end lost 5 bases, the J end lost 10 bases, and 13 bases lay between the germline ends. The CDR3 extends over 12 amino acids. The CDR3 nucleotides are TGTGCCAGCAGCACAGTAACAGGGTCGCAGTATTTT. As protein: CASSTVTGSQYF.

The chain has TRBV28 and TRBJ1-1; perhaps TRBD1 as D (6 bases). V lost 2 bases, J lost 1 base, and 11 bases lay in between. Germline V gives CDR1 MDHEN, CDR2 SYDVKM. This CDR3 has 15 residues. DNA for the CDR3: TGTGCCAGCAGTTTAGTAGAGGGACAGAACACTGAAGCTTTCTTT. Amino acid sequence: CASSLVEGQNTEAFF.

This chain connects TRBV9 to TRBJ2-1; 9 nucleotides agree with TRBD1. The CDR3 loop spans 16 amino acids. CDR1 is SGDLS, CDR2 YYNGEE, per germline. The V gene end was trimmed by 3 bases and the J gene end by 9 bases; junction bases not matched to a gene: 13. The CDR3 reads CASSGARNRGQVEQFF. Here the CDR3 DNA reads TGTGCCAGCAGCGGGGCTCGGAACAGGGGGCAAGTTGAGCAGTTCTTC.

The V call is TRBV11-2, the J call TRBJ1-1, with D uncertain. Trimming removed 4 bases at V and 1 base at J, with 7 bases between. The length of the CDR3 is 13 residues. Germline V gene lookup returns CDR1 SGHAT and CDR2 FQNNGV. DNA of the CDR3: TGTGCCAGCAGCTACACAGCGAACACTGAAGCTTTCTTT. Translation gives CASSYTANTEAFF.

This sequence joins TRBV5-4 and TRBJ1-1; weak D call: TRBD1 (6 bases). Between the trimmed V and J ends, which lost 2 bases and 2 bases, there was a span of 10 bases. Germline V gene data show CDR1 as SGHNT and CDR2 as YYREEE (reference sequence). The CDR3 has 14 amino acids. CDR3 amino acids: CASSLRDTNTEAFF. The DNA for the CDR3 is TGTGCCAGCAGCTTACGGGACACAAACACTGAAGCTTTCTTT. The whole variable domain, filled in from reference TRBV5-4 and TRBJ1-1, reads ETGVTQSPTHLIKTRGQQVTLRCSSQSGHNTVSWYQQALGQGPQFIFQYYREEENGRGNFPPRFSGLQFPNYSSELNVNALELDDSALYLCASSLRDTNTEAFFGQGTRLTVV.

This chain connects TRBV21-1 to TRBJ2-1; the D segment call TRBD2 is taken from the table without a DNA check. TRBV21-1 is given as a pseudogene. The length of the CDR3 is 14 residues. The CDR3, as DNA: TGTGCCAGCAGCAACGCTGAGGCGGGAGTGGAGCAGTTCTTC. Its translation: CASSNAEAGVEQFF.

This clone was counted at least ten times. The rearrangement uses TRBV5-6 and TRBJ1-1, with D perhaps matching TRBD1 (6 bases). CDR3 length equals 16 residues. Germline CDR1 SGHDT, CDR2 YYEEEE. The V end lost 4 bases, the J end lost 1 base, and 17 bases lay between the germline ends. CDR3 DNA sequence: TGTGCCAGCAGCGCGCTGGACAGAGGGACGAACACTGAAGCTTTCTTT. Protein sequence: CASSALDRGTNTEAFF. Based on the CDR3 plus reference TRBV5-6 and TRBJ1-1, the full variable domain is DAGVTQSPTHLIKTRGQQVTLRCSPKSGHDTVSWYQQALGQGPQFIFQYYEEEERQRGNFPDRFSGHQFPNYSSELNVNALLLGDSALYLCASSALDRGTNTEAFFGQGTRLTVV.

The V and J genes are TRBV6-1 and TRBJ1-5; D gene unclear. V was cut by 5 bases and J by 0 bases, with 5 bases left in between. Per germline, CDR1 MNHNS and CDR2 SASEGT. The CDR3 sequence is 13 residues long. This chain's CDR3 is CASSPVSNQPQHF. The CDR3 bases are TGTGCCAGCAGTCCGGTTAGCAATCAGCCCCAGCATTTT.

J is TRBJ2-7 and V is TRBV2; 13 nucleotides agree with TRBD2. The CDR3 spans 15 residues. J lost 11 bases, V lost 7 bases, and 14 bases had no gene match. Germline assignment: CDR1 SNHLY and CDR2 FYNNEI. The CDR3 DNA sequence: TGTGCCAGCAAGACTAGCGGGGGGCGTCTCGGGTTTAAGTACTTC. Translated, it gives CASKTSGGRLGFKYF.

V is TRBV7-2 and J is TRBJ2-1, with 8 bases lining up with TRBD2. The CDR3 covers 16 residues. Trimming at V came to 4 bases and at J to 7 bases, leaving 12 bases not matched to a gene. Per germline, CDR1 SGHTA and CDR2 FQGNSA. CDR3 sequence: CASSSPTSVVNNEQFF. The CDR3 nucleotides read TGTGCCAGCAGCTCGCCGACTAGCGTGGTTAATAATGAGCAGTTCTTC.